This T cell receptor beta chain was observed in a study of shared clonotypes between healthy human individuals. Only in-frame clones appear in the TCRdb table, and some are missing; sequencing was by immunoSEQ multiplex PCR. The sample has about 1.1 million clones, 75% to 85% seen once. The CDR3 runs to 13 residues. Germline loops: CDR1 SGHAT, CDR2 FQDESV (reference sequence). Trimming left V 4 bases short and J 6 bases short, with 9 bases between. The chain uses TRBV11-1 and TRBJ2-2; D uncertain. The clonotype was recovered from a man between 18 and 29 years old in good health. Some clones in this sample may be carry-over from other donors' samples. The sample consisted of memory CD4+ T cells from PBMCs. Subset given: CD45RA-negative fraction. The CDR3 nucleotides are TGTGCCAGCAGCTCCATCGTTTCCGGGGAGCTGTTTTTT. Translated, it gives CASSSIVSGELFF.